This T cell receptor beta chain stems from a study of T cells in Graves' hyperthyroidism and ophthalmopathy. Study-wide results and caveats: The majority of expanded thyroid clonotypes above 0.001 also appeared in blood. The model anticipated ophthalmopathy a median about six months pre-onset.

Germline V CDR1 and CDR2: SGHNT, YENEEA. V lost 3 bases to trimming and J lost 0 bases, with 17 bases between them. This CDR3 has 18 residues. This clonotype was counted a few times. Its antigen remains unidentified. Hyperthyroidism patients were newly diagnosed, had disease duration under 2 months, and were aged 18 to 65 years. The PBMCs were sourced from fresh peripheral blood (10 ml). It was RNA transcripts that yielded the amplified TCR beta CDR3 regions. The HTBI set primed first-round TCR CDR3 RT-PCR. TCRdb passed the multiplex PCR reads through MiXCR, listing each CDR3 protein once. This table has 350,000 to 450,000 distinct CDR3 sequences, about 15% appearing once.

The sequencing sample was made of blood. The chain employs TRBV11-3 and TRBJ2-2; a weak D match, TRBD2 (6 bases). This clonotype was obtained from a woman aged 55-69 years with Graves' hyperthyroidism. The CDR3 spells CASSLGGLGFANTGELFF. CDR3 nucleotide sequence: TGTGCCAGCAGCTTGGGGGGATTGGGTTTCGCGAACACCGGGGAGCTGTTTTTT.